This entry lists 32 T cell receptor beta chains sequenced from one sample in a study of sequential checkpoint blockade in melanoma. The repertoire was sequenced with immunoSEQ multiplex PCR; TCRdb's copy has only in-frame clones and lacks some. This sample has 35,000 to 45,000 clones; approximately 85% occur once, and the top ten carry around 5.8%. Treatment reported: randomized to nivolumab then ipilimumab (arm A) or the reverse (arm B). The specimen was CD8+ T cells sorted from blood (inferred from file names), collected from a patient given nivolumab and ipilimumab in sequence. These receptors were collected from a human donor with melanoma.

This chain uses TRBV4-1 with TRBJ1-1, with TRBD1 matching 8 bases. Germline values: CDR1 MGHRA, CDR2 YSYEKL. CDR3 length equals 17 residues. Trimming at V came to 1 base and at J to 4 bases, leaving 11 bases not matched to a gene. CDR3 sequence (DNA): TGCGCCAGCAGCCAAGGGACAGGGTCGGTATCGGGCACTGAAGCTTTCTTT. Protein sequence: CASSQGTGSVSGTEAFF.

The rearrangement uses TRBV4-1 and TRBJ2-3; D is perhaps TRBD2 (6 bases). The V gene's germline CDR1 is MGHRA and CDR2 YSYEKL. With 4 bases removed from V and 2 bases from J, the gap between germline ends came to 34 bases. The length of the CDR3 is 22 residues. CDR3 amino acids: CASSPPSWVEIRRVTTTDTQYF. The CDR3 DNA reads TGCGCCAGCAGCCCCCCAAGTTGGGTAGAAATAAGGAGGGTCACCACCACAGATACGCAGTATTTT.

V usage is TRBV28 and J usage is TRBJ1-2; D perhaps matches TRBD1 (5 bases). V shed 1 base and J shed 7 bases, with 13 bases lying between them. This CDR3 spans 14 amino acids. Germline V CDR1 and CDR2: MDHEN, SYDVKM. This chain's CDR3 is CASSLSAGLLGYTF. Written as DNA, the CDR3 is TGTGCCAGCAGTTTATCTGCAGGGCTTCTTGGCTACACCTTC.

The J gene is TRBJ2-1, the V gene TRBV7-3; 9 bases are a match to TRBD2. The CDR3 totals 19 residues. V was clipped by 1 base and J by 0 bases; unmatched bases: 10. Germline values: CDR1 SGHTA, CDR2 FQGTGA. CDR3 nucleotide sequence: TGTGCCAGCAGCTTAATGAATCCCCTTAGCGGGAGCTCCTACAATGAGCAGTTCTTC. Its translation: CASSLMNPLSGSSYNEQFF.

The chain combines TRBV27 with TRBJ2-2, with TRBD2 matching over 11 bases. The length of the CDR3 is 15 residues. Trimming cost V 6 bases and J 6 bases; bases outside gene matches: 6. CDR1 is MNHEY and CDR2 is SMNVEV in the germline V gene (reference sequence). CDR3 nucleotide sequence: TGTGCCAGCAGCCATGGACTAGCGGGTCCCGGGGAGCTGTTTTTT. Residues: CASSHGLAGPGELFF.

This clone has just one count. In DNA form, the CDR3 reads TGTGCCAGCAGAGGACTAGCGGGGGATCCCAATGAGCAGTTCTTC. This codes for CASRGLAGDPNEQFF. The chain couples TRBV7-9 to TRBJ2-1; 13 nucleotides match TRBD2. Germline trimming cut 6 bases from V and 6 bases from J; bases unmatched to any gene: 5. Germline CDR1 reads SEHNR; CDR2 reads FQNEAQ (reference sequence). This CDR3 comprises 15 residues. The whole variable domain, remainder taken from reference TRBV7-9 and TRBJ2-1, is DTGVSQNPRHKITKRGQNVTFRCDPISEHNRLYWYRQTLGQGPEFLTYFQNEAQLEKSRLLSDRFSAERPKGSFSTLEIQRTEQGDSAMYLCASRGLAGDPNEQFFGPGTRLTVL.

The chain joins TRBV27 to TRBJ2-1, with 9 bases matching TRBD2. J was trimmed by 5 bases and V by 4 bases; bases with no gene match: 6. CDR1 and CDR2 (germline): MNHEY, SMNVEV (reference sequence). The CDR3 sequence is 15 residues long. The CDR3 protein is CASSSSGAFHNEQFF. The CDR3, as DNA: TGTGCCAGCAGTTCTAGCGGGGCCTTCCACAATGAGCAGTTCTTC.

The J gene is TRBJ2-1, the V gene TRBV7-2, with D possibly being TRBD2 (5 bases). In germline, CDR1 is SGHTA, CDR2 FQGNSA. The CDR3 sequence is 15 residues long. Trimming shortened V by 2 bases and J by 8 bases, and 16 bases separated the two germline ends. CDR3 DNA: TGTGCCAGCAGCTTAAGGGTTAGGCTAGCCCATGAGCAGTTCTTC. It encodes CASSLRVRLAHEQFF.

This chain joins TRBV9 and TRBJ2-3; weak D call: TRBD2 (6 bases). CDR1 is SGDLS, CDR2 YYNGEE, per germline. V was shortened by 4 bases and J by 1 base, with 10 bases between the two germline ends. The CDR3 is 14 residues long. CDR3 in DNA: TGTGCCAGCAGCCCTCCGGGGGGCACAGATACGCAGTATTTT. Residues: CASSPPGGTDTQYF.

Only a few counts were recorded for this clone. The CDR3 DNA reads TGCGCCAGCAGCCCTCGCTGGACAGGGCTTCCCTACAATGAGCAGTTCTTC. Translated: CASSPRWTGLPYNEQFF. The rearrangement joins TRBV4-1 to TRBJ2-1; 8 bases agree with TRBD1. Trimming took 4 bases from V and 2 from J; bases not matched to a gene: 10. The CDR3 runs 17 residues. Per the germline V gene, CDR1 is MGHRA and CDR2 is YSYEKL.

The rearrangement joins TRBV6-1 to TRBJ1-6; D might be TRBD1 (5 bases). The ends were cut back, 3 bases at V and 9 bases at J, with 12 bases in the middle. This CDR3 has 14 residues. Germline CDR1 is MNHNS and CDR2 is SASEGT. The chain's CDR3 is CASSDTQGSSPLHF. DNA of the CDR3: TGTGCCAGCAGTGATACGCAGGGTAGTTCACCCCTCCACTTT.

V usage is TRBV6-6 and J usage is TRBJ2-7; a possible D gene is TRBD1 (8 bases). The CDR3 is made up of 14 amino acids. V was shortened by 5 bases and J by 7 bases, with 18 bases between the two germline ends. Germline CDR1 reads MNHNY; CDR2 reads SVGAGI (reference sequence). The CDR3 spells CASSATGGAGEQYF. The CDR3 DNA sequence: TGTGCCAGCAGTGCAACAGGGGGGGCGGGTGAGCAGTACTTC.

The chain employs TRBV4-1 and TRBJ2-2, with D possibly TRBD2 on 5 matching bases. Germline assignment: CDR1 MGHRA and CDR2 YSYEKL. V shed 5 bases and J shed 4 bases, with 14 bases lying between them. This CDR3 contains 15 residues. The DNA for the CDR3 is TGCGCCAGCAGCTTCCGAGGAGGAGGCACCGGGGAGCTGTTTTTT. Translating it yields CASSFRGGGTGELFF.

The chain uses TRBV28 and TRBJ2-3; 15 bases are a match to TRBD2. J was trimmed by 1 base and V by 9 bases; bases with no gene match: 11. CDR3 size: 18 residues. CDR1 is MDHEN, CDR2 SYDVKM, per germline. CDR3 nucleotides: TGTGCCAGTCACGAACCGGGACTAGCGGGGGGAGGCACAGATACGCAGTATTTT. Residues: CASHEPGLAGGGTDTQYF.

The gene calls are TRBV27 and TRBJ2-2, with 13 bases lining up with TRBD2. This CDR3 has 18 amino acids. Germline CDR1 MNHEY, CDR2 SMNVEV (reference sequence). V shed 2 bases and J 4 bases; nucleotides not matched to a gene: 7. For the CDR3, the DNA is TGTGCCAGCAGTTTACGACTAGCGGGGGGCGCCCCCACCGGGGAGCTGTTTTTT. Translation: CASSLRLAGGAPTGELFF.

This clone was detected only a few times. The rearrangement joins TRBV30 to TRBJ1-2; no clear D. The germline gives CDR1 GTSNPN, CDR2 SVGIG (reference sequence). The length of the CDR3 is 10 residues. V was shortened by 6 bases and J by 7 bases, with 9 bases between the two germline ends. In nucleotides, the CDR3 is TGTGCCTGTCTTGAGTCTGGCTACACCTTC. Amino acids: CACLESGYTF. Full variable domain (missing parts from reference TRBV30 and TRBJ1-2): SQTIHQWPATLVQPVGSPLSLECTVEGTSNPNLYWYRQAAGRGLQLLFYSVGIGQISSEVPQNLSASRPQDRQFILSSKKLLLSDSGFYLCACLESGYTFGSGTRLTVV.

This clone was found once. This chain connects TRBV5-5 to TRBJ2-2, with 9 nucleotides matching TRBD1. Germline loops: CDR1 SGHKS, CDR2 YYEKEE (reference sequence). J lost 2 bases, V lost 1 base, and 3 bases had no gene match. The CDR3 is made up of 16 amino acids. The CDR3 protein is CASSLWDRVNTGELFF. DNA of the CDR3: TGTGCCAGCAGCTTGTGGGACAGGGTAAACACCGGGGAGCTGTTTTTT.

This chain links TRBV13 with TRBJ2-7; a possible D gene is TRBD1 (6 bases). CDR1 is PRHDT, CDR2 FYEKMQ, per germline (reference sequence). V was trimmed by 0 bases and J by 3 bases, leaving 18 bases between them. The CDR3 sequence is 17 residues long. The CDR3 region is CASSLGLGGRFGYEQYF. CDR3 nucleotide sequence: TGTGCCAGCAGCTTAGGCCTAGGGGGAAGGTTTGGCTACGAGCAGTACTTC.

V and J are TRBV7-9 and TRBJ2-5; D is unclear. The end of the DNA fits TRBJ2-7 better, so the J call may be wrong. The CDR3 covers 12 residues. Germline V CDR1 and CDR2: SEHNR, FQNEAQ (reference sequence). In DNA form, the CDR3 reads TGTGCCAGCAGCCCCGAGCTCTACGAGCAGTACTTC. It yields the protein CASSPELYEQYF.

The chain has TRBV11-2 and TRBJ2-7, with a possible D match to TRBD2 (5 bases). Germline CDR1 is SGHAT and CDR2 is FQNNGV. This CDR3 contains 16 residues. Deletions cut 5 bases from V and 3 bases from J, with 20 bases between. CDR3 region: CASSQRGFRPRYEQYF. The DNA of the CDR3 is TGTGCCAGCAGCCAGAGAGGGTTCCGTCCCCGCTACGAGCAGTACTTC.

The V and J genes are TRBV19 and TRBJ1-2; D perhaps matches TRBD1 (5 bases). The CDR3 is 14 residues long. V was pared by 4 bases and J by 6 bases, with 15 bases between. Per the germline V gene, CDR1 is LNHDA and CDR2 is SQIVND (reference sequence). CDR3 sequence: CASSSGTPSDGYTF. CDR3 nucleotide sequence: TGTGCCAGTAGTAGCGGGACGCCTAGTGATGGCTACACCTTC.

The chain is built from TRBV28 and TRBJ2-7; D is possibly TRBD2 (5 bases). The germline gives CDR1 MDHEN, CDR2 SYDVKM. The V end was cut by 3 bases, the J end by 4 bases, with 10 bases between. CDR3 length: 13 residues. CDR3 sequence reads: CASSFEGPYEQYF. CDR3 in DNA: TGTGCCAGCAGTTTTGAGGGCCCTTACGAGCAGTACTTC.

The chain links TRBV27 to TRBJ2-1; weak D call: TRBD1 (6 bases). From germline, CDR1 is MNHEY and CDR2 SMNVEV (reference sequence). CDR3 length: 13 residues. V was pared by 4 bases and J by 6 bases, with 10 bases between. In DNA form, the CDR3 reads TGTGCCAGCAGTTATAACAGGGTCAATGAGCAGTTCTTC. As protein: CASSYNRVNEQFF.

V is TRBV27 and J is TRBJ1-2, with 10 positions matching TRBD1. This CDR3 spans 14 amino acids. J gave up 8 bases and V 5 bases, and 8 bases lay outside the gene matches. Germline values: CDR1 MNHEY, CDR2 SMNVEV (reference sequence). In DNA, the CDR3 is TGTGCCAGCAGTGCGACGACAGGGGGCAAGGGCTACACCTTC. Translation gives CASSATTGGKGYTF.

This clone was counted once. The rearrangement links TRBV5-1 to TRBJ2-1, with 9 bases identical to TRBD1. The CDR3 has 14 residues. CDR1 and CDR2 from the germline V gene are SGHRS and YFSETQ. The V and J ends lost 3 bases and 9 bases, in that order; junction bases with no gene match: 7. The CDR3 region is CASSSAGTGSEQFF. The CDR3 DNA reads TGCGCCAGCAGCTCGGCCGGGACAGGGAGTGAGCAGTTCTTC.

V and J are TRBV13 and TRBJ2-1; TRBD1 matches at 7 bases. The CDR3 runs 15 residues. The ends lost 5 bases at V and 6 bases at J; junction bases unmatched: 10. Germline V gene sequence: CDR1 PRHDT, CDR2 FYEKMQ (reference sequence). The CDR3 DNA reads as TGTGCCAGCAGCCCTCTTAGGGGGCCCGGCAATGAGCAGTTCTTC. This translates into CASSPLRGPGNEQFF.

Here the CDR3 reads CASSLDAISGAFF. CDR3 DNA sequence: TGTGCCAGCAGTTTGGACGCTATCTCGGGGGCTTTCTTT. The chain uses TRBV27 and TRBJ1-1; D remains ambiguous. This CDR3 is 13 amino acids long. V was cut by 3 bases and J by 11 bases, with 16 bases left in between. Germline-derived CDR1 and CDR2 are MNHEY and SMNVEV (reference sequence).

This clone occurred once. The rearrangement uses TRBV4-1 and TRBJ1-5, with TRBD1 identical over 10 bases. J gave up 5 bases and V 4 bases, and 8 bases lay outside the gene matches. CDR3 length: 16 residues. The V gene's germline CDR1 is MGHRA and CDR2 YSYEKL. The CDR3 protein is CASSPIMGTGDQPQHF. The DNA of the CDR3 is TGCGCCAGCAGCCCGATCATGGGGACAGGGGATCAGCCCCAGCATTTT.

V gene TRBV7-6 combines with J gene TRBJ2-5, with D maybe TRBD1 (6 bases). Trimming removed 0 bases from V and 2 bases from J, with 16 bases in between. Germline-derived CDR1 and CDR2 are SGHVS and FNYEAQ. This CDR3 spans 17 amino acids. The CDR3 spells CASSLARFLTGQETQYF. CDR3 DNA sequence: TGTGCCAGCAGCTTAGCCCGGTTTCTGACAGGACAAGAGACCCAGTACTTC.

The rearrangement links TRBV10-2 to TRBJ1-1; weak D call: TRBD1 (6 bases). Looked up from germline, CDR1 is WSHSY and CDR2 is SAAADI. The CDR3 has 13 residues. Trimming removed 2 bases from V and 7 bases from J, with 11 bases in between. CDR3 nucleotides: TGCGCCAGCAGTGAGGAGGGGGACATTGAAGCTTTCTTT. Translation: CASSEEGDIEAFF.

V and J are TRBV29-1 and TRBJ2-1; D is unresolved. Per the germline V gene, CDR1 is SQVTM and CDR2 is ANQGSEA. The CDR3 is 10 amino acids. V gave up 8 bases and J gave up 7 bases, with 9 bases separating them. The CDR3 DNA follows: TGCAGCATGGGCCATAATGAGCAGTTCTTC. This translates into CSMGHNEQFF.

The V call is TRBV9, the J call TRBJ2-3; TRBD2 matches 7 bases. The V gene end was trimmed by 3 bases and the J gene end by 6 bases; junction bases not matched to a gene: 7. The germline V gene has CDR1 SGDLS and CDR2 YYNGEE. This CDR3 is built from 14 residues. Here the CDR3 DNA reads TGTGCCAGCAGCGAGTGGGGGGGAATCGATACGCAGTATTTT. Residues: CASSEWGGIDTQYF.